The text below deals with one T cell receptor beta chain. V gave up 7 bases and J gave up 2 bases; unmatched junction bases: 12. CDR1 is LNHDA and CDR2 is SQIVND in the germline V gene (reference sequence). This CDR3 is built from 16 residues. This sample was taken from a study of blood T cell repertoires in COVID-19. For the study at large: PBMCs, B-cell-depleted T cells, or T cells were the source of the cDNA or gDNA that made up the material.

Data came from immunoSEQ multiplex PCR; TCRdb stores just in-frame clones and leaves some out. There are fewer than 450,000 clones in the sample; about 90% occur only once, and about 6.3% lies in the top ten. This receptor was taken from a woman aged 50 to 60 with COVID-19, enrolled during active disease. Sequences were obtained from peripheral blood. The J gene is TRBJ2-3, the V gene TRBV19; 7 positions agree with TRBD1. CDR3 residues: CASTNHRQGPTDTQYF. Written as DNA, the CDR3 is TGTGCCAGTACAAATCACAGACAGGGCCCCACAGATACGCAGTATTTT.